The clone carrying this T cell receptor (beta chain) was counted between two and nine times. This record comes from a study of T cell changes during pregnancy in multiple sclerosis. Germline lookup yields CDR1 SNHLY and CDR2 FYNNEI. Trimming pared 9 bases from V and 6 bases from J, leaving 17 bases between. This CDR3 contains 13 residues. Clones were read by immunoSEQ multiplex PCR, and TCRdb kept only the in-frame ones, dropping some. The sample holds about 53,000 clones; 90% are singletons and the top ten take roughly 3%. This clonotype was sampled from a female donor with multiple sclerosis, enrolled in a pregnancy study. The material sequenced was CD8+ T cells from peripheral blood mononuclear cells, taken before pregnancy. This chain joins TRBV2 and TRBJ1-1; D might be TRBD1 (6 bases). Here the CDR3 reads CARSPQGRPEAFF. CDR3 bases: TGTGCCAGGTCGCCACAGGGAAGGCCTGAAGCTTTCTTT.